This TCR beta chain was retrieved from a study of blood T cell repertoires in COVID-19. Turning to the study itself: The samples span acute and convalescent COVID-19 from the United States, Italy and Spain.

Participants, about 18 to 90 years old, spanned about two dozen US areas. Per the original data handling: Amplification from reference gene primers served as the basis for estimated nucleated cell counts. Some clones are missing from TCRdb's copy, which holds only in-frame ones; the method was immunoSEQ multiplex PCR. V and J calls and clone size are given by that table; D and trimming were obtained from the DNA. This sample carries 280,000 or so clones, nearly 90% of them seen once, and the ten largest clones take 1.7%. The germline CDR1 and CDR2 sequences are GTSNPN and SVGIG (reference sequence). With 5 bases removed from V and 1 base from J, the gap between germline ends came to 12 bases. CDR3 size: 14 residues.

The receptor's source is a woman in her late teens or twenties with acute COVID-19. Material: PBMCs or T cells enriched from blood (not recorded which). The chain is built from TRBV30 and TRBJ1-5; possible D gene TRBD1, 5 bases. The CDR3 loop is CAWGTAGSNQPQHF. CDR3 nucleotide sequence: TGTGCCTGGGGGACGGCCGGGAGCAATCAGCCCCAGCATTTT.